Following are 12 T cell receptor beta chains from one sample sequenced in a study of radiotherapy plus CTLA-4 blockade in lung cancer. Sequencing used immunoSEQ multiplex PCR; TCRdb keeps in-frame clones, though not all of them. Among 60,000 to 85,000 clones listed, around nine tenths were seen once. This specimen consisted of peripheral blood, obtained from a patient treated with radiotherapy plus ipilimumab. These TCRs come from a human donor with non-small cell lung cancer who had stable disease on radiotherapy plus ipilimumab.

The V gene is TRBV4-2, the J gene TRBJ2-5, with a possible D match to TRBD2 (9 bases). The CDR3 length is 16 residues. Germline CDR1 LGHNA, CDR2 YNFKEQ. Between the trimmed V and J ends, which lost 4 bases and 2 bases, there was a span of 17 bases. The chain's CDR3 is CASSPGGGRGQETQYF. DNA of the CDR3: TGTGCCAGCAGCCCAGGGGGCGGGAGGGGGCAAGAGACCCAGTACTTC.

CDR3 protein: CASSEYNEQFF. As DNA, the CDR3 is TGTGCCAGCAGTGAATACAATGAGCAGTTCTTC. The chain joins TRBV28 to TRBJ2-1; D not resolved. V was shortened by 5 bases and J by 4 bases, with 3 bases between the two germline ends. Germline assignment: CDR1 MDHEN and CDR2 SYDVKM. CDR3 length equals 11 residues.

The J gene is TRBJ2-7, the V gene TRBV29-1; D is perhaps TRBD2 (7 bases). Germline assignment: CDR1 SQVTM and CDR2 ANQGSEA. This CDR3 is 14 amino acids long. Trimming left V 2 bases short and J 3 bases short, with 14 bases between. CDR3 in amino acids: CSVERGAINYEQYF. In nucleotides, the CDR3 is TGCAGCGTTGAACGGGGGGCGATAAACTACGAGCAGTACTTC.

The chain uses TRBV4-1 and TRBJ2-3; D not resolved. The CDR3 consists of 13 residues. V lost 4 bases, J lost 2 bases, and 7 bases lay in between. CDR1 MGHRA and CDR2 YSYEKL come from the germline V gene. The CDR3 DNA reads TGCGCCAGCAGCCGCAGTTTCACAGATACGCAGTATTTT. It translates to CASSRSFTDTQYF.

The chain couples TRBV18 to TRBJ2-7; the match to TRBD1 covers 7 bases. Germline CDR1 is KGHSH and CDR2 is LQKENI. V trimming: 1 base; J trimming: 3 bases; junction bases outside the gene matches: 0. The CDR3 covers 13 residues. The CDR3 reads CASSPRQGYEQYF. The CDR3 DNA reads TGTGCCAGCTCACCACGACAGGGCTACGAGCAGTACTTC.

This clone turned up a few times. CDR3: CASSYSRAGEGNTIYF. The CDR3 coding sequence is TGTGCCAGCAGTTACTCGAGGGCAGGGGAGGGAAACACCATATATTTT. The rearrangement joins TRBV6-6 to TRBJ1-3; a weak D match, TRBD1 (6 bases). CDR3 size: 16 residues. V lost 0 bases to trimming and J lost 4 bases, with 13 bases between them. The germline CDR1 and CDR2 sequences are MNHNY and SVGAGI (reference sequence).

The chain joins TRBV7-9 to TRBJ1-1; D gene uncertain. The CDR3 is made up of 13 amino acids. Trimming took 3 bases from V and 7 from J, leaving 12 bases between them. Germline V gene data show CDR1 as SEHNR and CDR2 as FQNEAQ (reference sequence). In DNA, the CDR3 is TGTGCCAGCAGCTTCGATCAAGGACTTGAAGCTTTCTTT. It translates to CASSFDQGLEAFF.

V and J are TRBV7-6 and TRBJ2-3; D is perhaps TRBD1 (5 bases). The CDR3 runs 14 residues. Per the germline V gene, CDR1 is SGHVS and CDR2 is FNYEAQ. V was clipped by 4 bases and J by 6 bases, with 14 bases between them. The CDR3 sequence: CASSSKAGSDTQYF. CDR3 DNA sequence: TGTGCCAGCAGCTCCAAAGCAGGGTCTGATACGCAGTATTTT.

This clone appeared a single time. The V and J genes are TRBV27 and TRBJ1-4; D call uncertain. The CDR3 sequence is 15 residues long. Germline loops: CDR1 MNHEY, CDR2 SMNVEV (reference sequence). V was cut by 0 bases and J by 7 bases, with 12 bases left in between. The CDR3 sequence is CASSLSRQEGEKLFF. The CDR3 coding sequence is TGTGCCAGCAGTTTATCTCGTCAGGAGGGTGAAAAACTGTTTTTT.

This chain connects TRBV11-3 to TRBJ2-1; 10 bases are shared with TRBD2. CDR3 length equals 17 residues. Germline V CDR1 and CDR2: SGHNT, YENEEA. J was trimmed by 7 bases and V by 2 bases; bases with no gene match: 11. CDR3 DNA sequence: TGTGCCAGCAGCTTACCCCTAGCGGGAGTGGGACCAAATGAGCAGTTCTTC. Protein product: CASSLPLAGVGPNEQFF. Filled out from reference TRBV11-3 and TRBJ2-1, the complete variable domain reads EAGVVQSPRYKIIEKKQPVAFWCNPISGHNTLYWYLQNLGQGPELLIRYENEEAVDDSQLPKDRFSAERLKGVDSTLKIQPAELGDSAVYLCASSLPLAGVGPNEQFFGPGTRLTVL.

The gene calls are TRBV7-2 and TRBJ2-3; TRBD1 agrees at 10 bases. This CDR3 is 16 amino acids long. Trimming at V came to 2 bases and at J to 3 bases, leaving 5 bases not matched to a gene. Germline CDR1 is SGHTA and CDR2 is FQGNSA. CDR3 amino acids: CASSLMGQGTTDTQYF. CDR3 sequence (DNA): TGTGCCAGCAGCTTAATGGGACAGGGGACGACAGATACGCAGTATTTT.

The V call is TRBV5-1, the J call TRBJ2-3; D uncertain. V gave up 2 bases and J gave up 6 bases, with 16 bases separating them. CDR3 length: 15 residues. Per the germline V gene, CDR1 is SGHRS and CDR2 is YFSETQ. Here the CDR3 reads CASSFERLSRDTQYF. CDR3 bases: TGCGCCAGCAGCTTCGAAAGACTGAGCCGGGATACGCAGTATTTT.